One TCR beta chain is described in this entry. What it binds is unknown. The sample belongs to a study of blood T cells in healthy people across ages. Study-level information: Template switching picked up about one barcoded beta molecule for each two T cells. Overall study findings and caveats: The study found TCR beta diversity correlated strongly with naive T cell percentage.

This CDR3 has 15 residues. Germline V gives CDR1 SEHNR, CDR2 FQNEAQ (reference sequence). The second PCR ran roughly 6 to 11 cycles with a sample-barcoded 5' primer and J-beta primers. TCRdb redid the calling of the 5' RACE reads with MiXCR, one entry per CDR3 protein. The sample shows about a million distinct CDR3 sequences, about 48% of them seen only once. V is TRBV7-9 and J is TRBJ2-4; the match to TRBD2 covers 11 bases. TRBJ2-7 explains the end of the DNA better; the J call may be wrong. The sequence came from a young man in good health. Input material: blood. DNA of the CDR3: TGTGCCAGCGGTCGGGGGACTAGCGGAACCTACGAGCAGTACTTC. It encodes CASGRGTSGTYEQYF.